This T cell receptor beta chain was found in a study of blood T cell repertoires in COVID-19. Study information: Italy, Spain and the United States were the sources of the convalescent and acute COVID-19 samples. The analysed material was cDNA or gDNA that came from T cells, B-cell-depleted T cells, or PBMCs.

Original handling: Amplified reference gene primers provided the basis for estimating nucleated cell counts. This table comes from immunoSEQ multiplex PCR, and its TCRdb copy is limited to in-frame clones, with some not included. The DNA gave D and trimming, while V, J and clone size come from that table. The sample shows about 140,000 clones, under 90% of them seen only once. This TCR was sampled from a woman older than 75 in a cohort sampled during active or convalescent COVID-19. Sequenced sample: peripheral blood.

The DNA of the CDR3 is TGTGCCAGCTCACCACCTGAGGGCGTTAATTCACCCCTCCACTTT. This codes for CASSPPEGVNSPLHF. The rearrangement links TRBV18 to TRBJ1-6; D is ambiguous. Germline CDR1 KGHSH, CDR2 LQKENI. CDR3 length: 15 residues. V shed 0 bases and J shed 6 bases, with 9 bases lying between them.